The present TCR beta chain was sequenced within a study of tumor and adjacent non-tumor tissue in lung cancer (dated by TCRdb to the late 2010s). Background on the whole study: Patients with adenocarcinoma (approximately twelve), squamous cell carcinoma (2) and small cell lung cancer (1) were included in the cohort. Ages among the roughly 15 patients ranged from about 30 to 80 years, there were approximately ten men and 5 women, and disease was at TNM stage I to III. Sequencing produced more than 100,000,000 productive TCRbeta reads in total, an average of approximately 4.2 million reads per sample. The study compared bulk TCRbeta repertoires between lung tumor tissue and matched distant non-tumor lung tissue from approximately 14 lung cancer patients. For each patient, one tumor sample and one normal lung sample were taken, giving thirty paired specimens that underwent TCRbeta CDR3 sequencing. The investigation overall reported the following: With only roughly 16 patients in the cohort, the authors noted that larger samples and more detailed clinical data are needed. Tumor tissue showed significantly higher TCR diversity (inverse Simpson) than normal lung tissue, at about 410 vs 180 (P = 0.0075, Mann-Whitney U test). TCR diversity was significantly higher in younger patients, and greater tumor TCR diversity was associated with shorter overall survival and shorter disease-free survival. Because peripheral blood was not sequenced, the blood TCRbeta repertoires of the lung cancer patients in the study went unexamined. In normal lung, the top 100 clones accounted for a significantly larger cumulative share of the repertoire than in tumor tissue. The methods do not name the sequencing platform or mention unique molecular identifiers.

Reading the germline V gene (reference sequence) gives CDR1 SEHNR and CDR2 FQNEAQ. Reading from cysteine to phenylalanine, the CDR3 counts 16 amino acids. The sequence is cut down to CDR3 DNA, 48 bases in frame from base 1. The junction carries 11 bases between V and J, which are trimmed by 2 bases and 0 bases respectively. Bulk unsorted tissue served as the source for RNA extraction, and RNA quality was assessed using a NanoDrop ND-1000 and an Agilent 2100. Newly diagnosed lung cancer patients without prior chemotherapy who had been admitted for thoracic surgery in China between August and November 2014 were enrolled as donors. Anyone who had undergone radiotherapy or chemotherapy before, or who had another cancer at the same time, was left out of the study. Surgical tissue pieces of about 1-2 cm3 were preserved in RNAlater solution and stored at -80 °C until use. This clonotype was counted between two and nine times. There is no known antigen for this receptor. The input lacks base qualities; no much larger clone sits a single base away.

Preparation of the library involved multiplex PCR. TCRdb names Illumina HiSeq 2500 as the instrument used. Following protocols modified from ARM-PCR, the researchers constructed TCRbeta libraries through three rounds of nested PCR with primers (Table S4). Before sequencing, PCR products of 200-500 bp were cut from the gel and purified using the QIAquick gel extraction kit. The published analysis was carried out like this. Trimmomatic was used to clean the reads, FLASH was used to merge the reads into complete CDR3 sequences, and MiTCR was used to assign the reads to V(D)J germline segments. VDJtools was used to compute clonal diversity as the inverse Simpson's index. Productive reads were defined as in-frame sequences without a premature stop codon. Using fastp trimming at Q25 and MiXCR clonotype assembly, TCRdb reanalyzed the public sequencing data and kept in-frame beta chains. Duplicate CDR3 protein sequences are folded into a single record with the most common DNA and genes. The V and J calls come from TCRdb's annotation, not from the publication. The sample contains around 210,000 distinct CDR3 sequences, around 70% of them found a single time. Together, the top ten hold about 23% of the sample.

This receptor was obtained from a man aged 55 to 70 with non-small cell lung cancer. Sequenced: lung tumor tissue. The rearrangement joined TRBV7-9 to TRBJ2-1; the D gene is perhaps TRBD2, from 6 matching bases. The CDR3 sequence is CASSLMGGFSYNEQFF. The DNA sequence follows: TGTGCCAGCAGCTTAATGGGGGGATTCTCCTACAATGAGCAGTTCTTC.